This is a list of T cell receptor beta chains from one sample in a study of metastatic and nonmetastatic thyroid tumors. TCRdb reprocessed the PCR reads using MiXCR. In the table there are about 52,000 clones, 17% of which are singletons. The sequenced sample consisted of blood. Receptors originate from a female donor with papillary thyroid cancer or a benign thyroid nodule (not recorded which). Some clones in this sample may be carry-over from other donors' samples. The CDR3 runs from the conserved cysteine through the conserved F or W.

>TRBV18
CASSPPTAYTSTDTQYF
>TRBV14
CASSRTTDTQYF
>TRBV11-3
CASSTDSTFTDTQYF
>TRBV28
CASSLGSIGARNQPQHF
>TRBV7-8
CATAPPGLVGYEQFF
>TRBV7-9
CASSPTSYEQYF
>TRBV20-1
CSANRVGLRGDEQFF
>TRBV6-1
CASRGTGVINEQFF
>TRBV5-4
CASSDRDIYEQYF
>TRBV27
CASSHSGTYLRHEQLF
>TRBV20-1
CSASGQELTDTQYF
>TRBV9
CASSAGDRTGGTEAFF
>TRBV24-1
CATSDADWRTGTDTQYF